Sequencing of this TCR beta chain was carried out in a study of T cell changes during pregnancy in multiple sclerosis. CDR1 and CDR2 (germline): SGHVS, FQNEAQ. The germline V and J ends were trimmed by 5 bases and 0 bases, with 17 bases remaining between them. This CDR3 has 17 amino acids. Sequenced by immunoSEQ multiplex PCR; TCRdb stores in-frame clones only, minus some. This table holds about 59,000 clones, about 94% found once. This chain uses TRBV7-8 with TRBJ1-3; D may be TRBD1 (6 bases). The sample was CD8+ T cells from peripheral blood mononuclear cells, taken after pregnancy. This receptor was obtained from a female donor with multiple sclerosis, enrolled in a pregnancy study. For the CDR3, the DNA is TGTGCCAGCAGCCTCCGCCCGGGACAAAGCTCTGGAAACACCATATATTTT. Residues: CASSLRPGQSSGNTIYF.